The next 22 T cell receptor beta chains were all read from a single sample in a study of T cells in women clearing cervical HPV infection listed by TCRdb under 2018. Library generation was performed with the immunoSEQ multiplex PCR assay. Imported from immuneACCESS, the table was reduced by TCRdb to in-frame sequences with V and J called. These copies leave out some clones; in studies compared against another copy, an unresolved V gene accounts for under half, and the cause of the remainder is not known. The sample table includes more than 20,000 clones. Jointly, the top ten make up almost 10% of the sample. Sequencing was performed on blood buffy coat. These TCRs come from a woman between 18 and 69 years old with a cervical HPV16 infection that either progressed to CIN3+ or cleared (not recorded which).

As to this clone: The observed sequence ends 3 residues before the CDR3 terminus, with the missing tail filled in from the germline J gene. The genes are TRBV7-8 and TRBJ2-7, with D hard to call. Germline assignment: CDR1 SGHVS and CDR2 FQNEAQ. The CDR3 has 17 residues. V was shortened by 1 base and J by 3 bases, with 19 bases between the two germline ends. The CDR3 loop is CASSLVSFRSTLYEQYF. Partial CDR3 DNA: TGTGCCAGCAGCTTAGTGAGTTTTCGTTCAACTCTCTACGAG. Supplemented by reference TRBV7-8 and TRBJ2-7, the full variable domain reads GAGVSQSPRYKVAKRGQDVALRCDPISGHVSLFWYQQALGQGPEFLTYFQNEAQLDKSGLPSDRFFAERPEGSVSTLKIQRTQQEDSAVYLCASSLVSFRSTLYEQYFGPGTRLTVT.

With respect to this clone: The DNA ends 3 residues before the CDR3 does, and the rest of the CDR3 is filled in from the germline J gene. The gene calls are TRBV30 and TRBJ2-5; 11 bases fit TRBD1. The junction had 14 bases not matched to a gene; V was cut back by 0 bases and J by 5 bases. The CDR3 is 18 residues long. Germline V lookup: CDR1 GTSNPN, CDR2 SVGIG (reference sequence). CDR3 amino acids: CAWSVFGVGTGGRETQYF. CDR3 DNA, as far as it was read: TGTGCCTGGAGTGTATTTGGTGTCGGGACAGGGGGTCGGGAGACC.

About this clone: The CDR3 end lies 3 residues beyond the end of the read and is filled in from the germline J gene. V gene TRBV20-1 combines with J gene TRBJ2-2, with a possible D match to TRBD1 (5 bases). The CDR3 is 14 amino acids. V was shortened by 7 bases and J by 5 bases, with 17 bases between the two germline ends. Germline V gene sequence: CDR1 DFQATT, CDR2 SNEGSKA (reference sequence). CDR3 sequence reads: CSGGYRGRTGELFF. The sequenced CDR3 bases are TGCAGTGGCGGTTATAGGGGCCGGACCGGGGAG.

Details on this clone: The read terminates 3 residues ahead of where the CDR3 ends, so the germline J gene completes it. The chain carries TRBV7-2 and TRBJ1-2; 7 positions match TRBD1. CDR3 length equals 14 residues. V gave up 1 base and J gave up 4 bases; unmatched junction bases: 3. The germline CDR1 and CDR2 sequences are SGHTA and FQGNSA. The CDR3 bases that were read are TGTGCCAGCAGCTTAGAAGGACAGGTCTATGGC. Its protein product is CASSLEGQVYG. The entire CDR3 protein reads CASSLEGQVYGYTF.

To note about this clone: The CDR3 extends 3 residues past the end of the read, so its final part is completed from the germline J gene. This rearrangement joins TRBV19 to TRBJ1-1, with D possibly matching TRBD1 (5 bases). Germline V gene data show CDR1 as LNHDA and CDR2 as SQIVND (reference sequence). V dropped 6 bases and J dropped 1 base, with 9 bases sitting between them. CDR3 size: 13 residues. The part of the CDR3 DNA that was read is TGTGCCAGTAGGAGACAGAGGAACACTGAA. It is translated as CASRRQRNTE. The full CDR3 sequence reads CASRRQRNTEAFF.

As for this clone: The CDR3 end falls 3 residues outside the read, so it is completed with the germline J gene. The chain combines TRBV5-8 with TRBJ2-1; the D gene is possibly TRBD2 (6 bases). V dropped 0 bases and J dropped 6 bases, with 7 bases sitting between them. In germline, CDR1 is SGHTS, CDR2 YDEGEE. This CDR3 comprises 13 residues. Here the CDR3 reads CASSLGRANEQFF. Incomplete CDR3 DNA: TGTGCCAGCAGCTTGGGGAGGGCCAATGAG. The whole variable domain, remainder taken from reference TRBV5-8 and TRBJ2-1, is EAGVTQSPTHLIKTRGQQATLRCSPISGHTSVYWYQQALGLGLQFLLWYDEGEERNRGNFPPRFSGRQFPNYSSELNVNALELEDSALYLCASSLGRANEQFFGPGTRLTVL.

To note about this clone: The read gets to within 3 residues of the CDR3 end, and the germline J gene fills in the rest. The V call is TRBV12-5, the J call TRBJ2-7; 13 bases fit TRBD2. From germline, CDR1 is LGHNT and CDR2 FRNRAP. The CDR3 spans 19 residues. V trimming: 2 bases; J trimming: 1 base; junction bases outside the gene matches: 11. The CDR3 DNA, read in part, is TGTGCTAGTGGTTTGTCCCGAGGACTAGCGGGAGTGCCGTCCTACGAG. Translating it yields CASGLSRGLAGVPSYE. The full-length CDR3 reads as CASGLSRGLAGVPSYEQYF.

Turning to this clone: The read finishes 3 residues shy of the CDR3 end, and the germline J gene is used to complete it. The chain is built from TRBV6-1 and TRBJ1-2, with a weak D call TRBD1 (5 bases). Germline values: CDR1 MNHNS, CDR2 SASEGT. Trimming took 4 bases from V and 3 from J, leaving 15 bases between them. The CDR3 runs 15 residues. The CDR3 loop is CASSVAGTQDYGYTF. Partial CDR3 DNA: TGTGCCAGCAGTGTTGCCGGGACTCAAGACTATGGC.

As concerns this clone: The read is 3 residues too short to cover the CDR3 end, so that end is filled in from the germline J gene. The chain couples TRBV20-1 to TRBJ2-5; TRBD1 matches 7 bases. CDR1 and CDR2 (germline): DFQATT, SNEGSKA (reference sequence). With V trimmed by 3 bases and J by 5 bases, 9 bases remained unmatched. CDR3 length equals 14 residues. The covered CDR3 bases are TGCAGTGCTAGTACGCAGGGGGTTTTGGAGACC. It encodes CSASTQGVLET. The entire CDR3 is CSASTQGVLETQYF.

Details on this clone: Read sequence stops 3 residues before the CDR3 end, and the germline J gene provides the missing end. The rearrangement links TRBV5-1 to TRBJ1-4; TRBD1 is a possible D gene (5 bases). V was shortened by 0 bases and J by 6 bases, with 12 bases between the two germline ends. The germline V gene has CDR1 SGHRS and CDR2 YFSETQ. This CDR3 region has 15 residues. The CDR3 here is CASSLAAGLDEKLFF. The sequenced CDR3 bases are TGCGCCAGCAGCTTGGCCGCGGGGCTGGATGAAAAA.

As to this clone: The read gets to within 3 residues of the CDR3 end, and the germline J gene fills in the rest. This chain uses TRBV4-1 with TRBJ1-5; 7 positions match TRBD1. CDR3 length equals 15 residues. The germline gives CDR1 MGHRA, CDR2 YSYEKL. The CDR3 sequence is CASSQENQGGRPQHF. The sequenced CDR3 bases are TGCGCCAGCAGCCAAGAAAACCAGGGGGGACGTCCC.

On this clone: The read halts 3 residues ahead of the CDR3 end, with the missing end drawn from the germline J gene. The chain is built from TRBV7-3 and TRBJ1-2; 7 bases line up with TRBD1. Looked up from germline, CDR1 is SGHTA and CDR2 is FQGTGA. This CDR3 has 15 amino acids. This CDR3 is CASSSTGRDTDTYTF. CDR3 DNA (partial): TGTGCCAGCAGCTCGACAGGGCGTGACACAGATACC.

As concerns this clone: The read falls 3 residues short of the CDR3 end, and the missing part is taken from the germline J gene. V usage is TRBV18 and J usage is TRBJ2-4; TRBD2 matches 12 bases. CDR1 and CDR2 from the germline V gene are KGHSH and LQKENI. The junction had 10 bases not matched to a gene; V was cut back by 6 bases and J by 1 base. This CDR3 is 18 amino acids long. The CDR3 is CASSVLAGGPRAKNIQYF. The CDR3 bases that were read are TGTGCCAGCTCCGTTCTAGCGGGAGGGCCAAGGGCCAAAAACATT.

For this clone: The read falls 3 residues short of the CDR3 end, and the missing part is taken from the germline J gene. The rearrangement uses TRBV6-1 and TRBJ1-1; D remains unclear. This CDR3 has 16 residues. With 3 bases removed from V and 4 bases from J, the gap between germline ends came to 18 bases. Germline V gives CDR1 MNHNS, CDR2 SASEGT. CDR3 DNA, as far as it was read: TGTGCCAGCAGTGAGTATAAAGGAGGGAGCGGCACTGAA. Its translation is CASSEYKGGSGTE. The entire CDR3 sequence reads CASSEYKGGSGTEAFF.

On this clone itself: The CDR3 is cut off 3 residues early in the read; its end comes from the germline J gene. The V and J genes are TRBV5-1 and TRBJ2-6; possibly TRBD2 for D (5 bases). Per germline, CDR1 SGHRS and CDR2 YFSETQ. V lost 4 bases and J 1 base, leaving 12 bases between the germline ends. The CDR3 length is 16 residues. The CDR3 sequence: CASSPRVVSGANVLTF. CDR3 DNA (partial): TGCGCCAGCAGCCCGAGGGTCGTGTCTGGGGCCAACGTC. Full variable domain (rest looked up from reference TRBV5-1 and TRBJ2-6): KAGVTQTPRYLIKTRGQQVTLSCSPISGHRSVSWYQQTPGQGLQFLFEYFSETQRNKGNFPGRFSGRQFSNSRSEMNVSTLELGDSALYLCASSPRVVSGANVLTFGAGSRLTVL.

Concerning this clone: The CDR3 end lies 3 residues beyond the end of the read and is filled in from the germline J gene. The chain employs TRBV20-1 and TRBJ1-2; the D is unclear. This CDR3 has 18 residues. Germline CDR1 is DFQATT and CDR2 is SNEGSKA (reference sequence). V lost 0 bases to trimming and J lost 2 bases, with 22 bases between them. CDR3 sequence reads: CSARDPALTVPLNYGYTF. The covered CDR3 bases are TGCAGTGCTAGAGATCCAGCTTTAACAGTCCCCTTAAACTATGGC.

In the case of this clone: Read data end 3 residues before the CDR3 end; the end is taken from the germline J gene. The chain carries TRBV2 and TRBJ2-3; D gene uncertain. With 5 bases removed from V and 7 bases from J, the gap between germline ends came to 4 bases. Germline CDR1 and CDR2: SNHLY and FYNNEI. The CDR3 loop spans 10 amino acids. This CDR3 is CASSLHTQYF. CDR3 bases read: TGTGCCAGCAGTCTACATACG.

The sequenced CDR3 bases are TGTGCCAGCAGAGCTCCTCCGGGACTAGGCACAGATACG. Translated: CASRAPPGLGTDT. The whole CDR3 protein is CASRAPPGLGTDTQYF. The rearrangement joins TRBV6-2 or TRBV6-3 to TRBJ2-3, with 8 bases identical to TRBD2. The read halts 3 residues ahead of the CDR3 end, with the missing end drawn from the germline J gene. The length of the CDR3 is 16 residues. The germline V gene encodes CDR1 MNHEY and CDR2 SVGEGT. The V and J ends lost 6 bases and 1 base, in that order; junction bases with no gene match: 9.

To note about this clone: The CDR3 end is not reached by the read, which stops 3 residues before it; the germline J gene fills it in. The chain joins TRBV24-1 to TRBJ2-7, with D maybe TRBD2 (5 bases). Trimming cost V 2 bases and J 5 bases, with 6 bases left between them. The CDR3 has 12 amino acids. Germline loops: CDR1 KGHDR, CDR2 SFDVKD. The part of the CDR3 DNA that was read is TGTGCCACCAGTGATTCGAGGGACGAG. Residues: CATSDSRDE. Given in full, the CDR3 is CATSDSRDEQYF.

As for this clone: The read terminates 3 residues before the CDR3 end, so the remaining end is supplied by the germline J gene. The chain combines TRBV7-3 with TRBJ2-3, with TRBD2 matching 7 bases. CDR3 length: 15 amino acids. V was pared by 5 bases and J by 5 bases, with 10 bases of the junction left unmatched. Looked up from germline, CDR1 is SGHTA and CDR2 is FQGTGA. The CDR3 loop reads CASSLLAGGGDTQYF. Partial CDR3 DNA: TGTGCCAGCAGCCTTTTAGCGGGTGGGGGAGATACG.

As regards this clone: Sequencing ends 3 residues short of the CDR3 end; the germline J gene provides the rest. V gene TRBV6-1 combines with J gene TRBJ2-5, with 9 bases fitting TRBD2. The length of the CDR3 is 16 residues. Germline V gene sequence: CDR1 MNHNS, CDR2 SASEGT. The V gene end was trimmed by 8 bases and the J gene end by 5 bases; junction bases not matched to a gene: 15. The CDR3 spells CASGGRRGGDSETQYF. The CDR3 bases that were read are TGTGCCAGCGGTGGAAGGCGGGGGGGCGACTCTGAGACC.

Concerning this clone: Read coverage stops 3 residues before the CDR3 terminus; the germline J gene supplies the remainder. The J gene is TRBJ2-1, the V gene TRBV20-1, with 9 bases aligning to TRBD2. The CDR3 has 16 residues. Trimming removed 3 bases from V and 0 bases from J; junction bases left unmatched: 6. Germline V gene data show CDR1 as DFQATT and CDR2 as SNEGSKA (reference sequence). The CDR3 spells CSARISGRTSYNEQFF. The part of the CDR3 DNA that was read is TGCAGTGCTAGGATAAGCGGGAGGACCTCCTACAATGAG.